Each of the 24 T cell receptor beta chains below was sequenced from the same sample in a study of control samples from healthy donors and cancer patients. TCRdb's copy holds only in-frame clones and misses some; the assay was immunoSEQ multiplex PCR. The sample holds approximately 100,000 clones, around 88% seen once. Sequenced input: blood. The receptors come from a man aged 25 to 40 in good health.

The chain links TRBV7-8 to TRBJ2-2, with TRBD1 identical over 10 bases. With V trimmed by 4 bases and J by 7 bases, 6 bases remained unmatched. The CDR3 covers 15 residues. Germline V gene lookup returns CDR1 SGHVS and CDR2 FQNEAQ. CDR3 nucleotides: TGTGCCAGCAGCTATCGACAGGGGGCGAGCGGGGAGCTGTTTTTT. Translating it yields CASSYRQGASGELFF.

This chain links TRBV5-1 with TRBJ2-3; 9 nucleotides line up with TRBD2. From germline, CDR1 is SGHRS and CDR2 YFSETQ. This CDR3 is 14 amino acids long. The V and J ends lost 4 bases and 6 bases, in that order; junction bases with no gene match: 6. The CDR3 reads CASSLGLALDTQYF. The CDR3 DNA is TGCGCCAGCAGCCTAGGACTAGCGCTGGATACGCAGTATTTT.

The chain couples TRBV19 to TRBJ2-1; 7 nucleotides match TRBD2. The CDR3 has 16 amino acids. Germline CDR1 and CDR2: LNHDA and SQIVND (reference sequence). V was pared by 0 bases and J by 4 bases, with 6 bases of the junction left unmatched. The CDR3 coding sequence is TGTGCCAGTAGTATAGATCGACTAGCAGCATACAATGAGCAGTTCTTC. Encoded protein: CASSIDRLAAYNEQFF.

This sequence joins TRBV4-1 and TRBJ2-7, with no clear D. V was trimmed by 2 bases and J by 5 bases, leaving 16 bases between them. The CDR3 runs to 15 residues. Germline-derived CDR1 and CDR2 are MGHRA and YSYEKL. The CDR3 reads CASSQTTGVGNEQYF. Here the CDR3 DNA reads TGCGCCAGCAGCCAAACTACCGGTGTGGGCAACGAGCAGTACTTC.

The chain combines TRBV3-1 (or the pseudogene TRBV3-2) with TRBJ2-3; 8 nucleotides match TRBD2. Germline-derived CDR1 and CDR2 are LGHDT and YNNKEL (reference sequence). After removal of 2 bases from V and 8 bases from J, the junction contained 6 bases not matched to a gene. The CDR3 runs 14 residues. The CDR3 region has the DNA TGTGCCAGCAGCCAAAGCGGGAGTTCCGGTACGCAGTATTTT. Its protein product is CASSQSGSSGTQYF.

This clone came up a few times. The rearrangement uses TRBV6-5 and TRBJ1-1; D is unclear. V lost 7 bases to trimming and J lost 4 bases, with 7 bases between them. The CDR3 has 11 amino acids. CDR1 and CDR2 from the germline V gene are MNHEY and SVGAGI. The CDR3 nucleotides read TGTGCCAGCACCCGATTCACTGAAGCTTTCTTT. Translated, it gives CASTRFTEAFF.

The genes are TRBV28 and TRBJ1-1, with D possibly TRBD1 on 5 matching bases. This CDR3 contains 16 residues. Trimming shortened V by 6 bases and J by 1 base, and 18 bases separated the two germline ends. Germline V CDR1 and CDR2: MDHEN, SYDVKM. The CDR3 here is CASSPSPGAGNTEAFF. The CDR3 DNA reads TGTGCCAGCAGCCCCTCCCCTGGGGCAGGGAACACTGAAGCTTTCTTT.

The V gene is TRBV25-1, the J gene TRBJ1-1; D is unclear. This CDR3 has 12 amino acids. V was trimmed by 4 bases and J by 1 base, leaving 4 bases between them. Per germline, CDR1 MGHDK and CDR2 SYGVNS. The chain's CDR3 is CASSAGNTEAFF. The CDR3 region has the DNA TGTGCCAGCAGTGCGGGGAACACTGAAGCTTTCTTT.

The chain carries TRBV29-1 and TRBJ2-7; 7 nucleotides line up with TRBD2. The V segment lost 4 bases and the J segment 5 bases; nucleotides outside the gene matches: 11. The CDR3 loop spans 14 amino acids. CDR1 is SQVTM and CDR2 is ANQGSEA in the germline V gene. Written as DNA, the CDR3 is TGCAGCGTTGGGGGGGGTGATACGGTCGACGAGCAGTACTTC. This codes for CSVGGGDTVDEQYF.

This chain connects TRBV27 to TRBJ2-1; TRBD2 matches 10 bases. With 6 bases clipped from V and 0 bases from J, the junction kept 2 bases outside the gene matches. The CDR3 is made up of 15 amino acids. Germline V gives CDR1 MNHEY, CDR2 SMNVEV (reference sequence). CDR3 in amino acids: CASSRTSGSYNEQFF. The CDR3 DNA follows: TGTGCCAGCAGCCGGACTAGCGGCTCCTACAATGAGCAGTTCTTC.

V gene TRBV7-7 combines with J gene TRBJ2-3; D gene uncertain. CDR3 length: 13 amino acids. Germline-derived CDR1 and CDR2 are SSHAT and FNYEAQ (reference sequence). Trimming cost V 1 base and J 6 bases, with 8 bases left between them. The CDR3 loop is CASSLGQVDTQYF. CDR3 nucleotides: TGTGCCAGCAGCTTAGGGCAGGTCGATACGCAGTATTTT.

This clone was counted once. The chain couples TRBV5-4 to TRBJ1-1; 7 positions agree with TRBD1. V lost 2 bases to trimming and J lost 1 base; unmatched junction nucleotides: 2. Germline V CDR1 and CDR2: SGHNT, YYREEE (reference sequence). The CDR3 covers 14 residues. The CDR3, as DNA: TGTGCCAGCAGCTTCAGGGGGGAGAACACTGAAGCTTTCTTT. It translates to CASSFRGENTEAFF.

There are a few counts of this clone. The chain uses TRBV19 and TRBJ1-6; D may be TRBD1 (5 bases). Germline V gives CDR1 LNHDA, CDR2 SQIVND (reference sequence). This CDR3 is built from 14 residues. Trimming left V 4 bases short and J 10 bases short, with 14 bases between. CDR3 residues: CASSTGSGGSPLHF. Written as DNA, the CDR3 is TGTGCCAGTAGTACCGGCAGCGGGGGATCACCCCTCCACTTT.

The chain joins TRBV13 to TRBJ2-5, with 14 bases matching TRBD2. V lost 5 bases, J lost 5 bases, and 4 bases stayed unmatched. Germline CDR1 is PRHDT and CDR2 is FYEKMQ (reference sequence). CDR3 length: 15 amino acids. The DNA for the CDR3 is TGTGCCAGCAGCACCAGACTAGCGGGAGGGGAGACCCAGTACTTC. Encoded protein: CASSTRLAGGETQYF. Supplemented by reference TRBV13 and TRBJ2-5, the full variable domain reads AAGVIQSPRHLIKEKRETATLKCYPIPRHDTVYWYQQGPGQDPQFLISFYEKMQSDKGSIPDRFSAQQFSDYHSELNMSSLELGDSALYFCASSTRLAGGETQYFGPGTRLLVL.

This rearrangement joins TRBV11-2 to TRBJ2-6; D gene ambiguous. In germline, CDR1 is SGHAT, CDR2 FQNNGV. The V end lost 3 bases, the J end lost 4 bases, and 7 bases lay between the germline ends. There are 14 residues in the CDR3. The CDR3 sequence: CASSFRWGANVLTF. In DNA, the CDR3 is TGTGCCAGCAGCTTTCGTTGGGGGGCCAACGTCCTGACTTTC.

The J gene is TRBJ2-1, the V gene TRBV7-2, with TRBD2 identical over 8 bases. This CDR3 is built from 19 residues. CDR1 and CDR2 from the germline V gene are SGHTA and FQGNSA. V shed 2 bases and J 1 base; nucleotides not matched to a gene: 13. DNA for the CDR3: TGTGCCAGCAGCTTACCTCCCCTCGGGACTAGAGGGTCCTACAATGAGCAGTTCTTC. This sequence encodes CASSLPPLGTRGSYNEQFF. The full variable domain, its missing parts supplied by reference TRBV7-2 and TRBJ2-1, is GAGVSQSPSNKVTEKGKDVELRCDPISGHTALYWYRQSLGQGLEFLIYFQGNSAPDKSGLPSDRFSAERTGGSVSTLTIQRTQQEDSAVYLCASSLPPLGTRGSYNEQFFGPGTRLTVL.

The chain joins TRBV30 to TRBJ2-7; D gene uncertain. CDR1 is GTSNPN, CDR2 SVGIG, per germline (reference sequence). The CDR3 contains 13 residues. The V end lost 2 bases, the J end lost 2 bases, and 10 bases lay between the germline ends. The CDR3 reads CAWSLRPPYEQYF. DNA for the CDR3: TGTGCCTGGAGTTTAAGACCCCCCTACGAGCAGTACTTC.

The V and J genes are TRBV14 and TRBJ1-1; D is unresolved. Germline assignment: CDR1 SGHDN and CDR2 FVKESK. This CDR3 contains 14 residues. V shed 0 bases and J shed 2 bases, with 7 bases lying between them. DNA of the CDR3: TGTGCCAGCAGCCAAGATTGGGTTAACACTGAAGCTTTCTTT. As protein: CASSQDWVNTEAFF.

V is TRBV2 and J is TRBJ2-1; D is undetermined. V lost 6 bases, J lost 4 bases, and 7 bases lay in between. Germline V gene lookup returns CDR1 SNHLY and CDR2 FYNNEI. The CDR3 spans 12 residues. The CDR3 sequence: CASSLGYNEQFF. As DNA, the CDR3 is TGTGCCAGCAGCCTGGGGTACAATGAGCAGTTCTTC.

The CDR3 is CASSQIPTTSAGGGDTQYF. The CDR3 region has the DNA TGTGCCAGCAGCCAAATCCCAACCACTTCAGCGGGAGGGGGGGATACGCAGTATTTT. The chain is built from TRBV4-2 and TRBJ2-3; TRBD2 aligns across 10 bases. The length of the CDR3 is 19 residues. J was trimmed by 6 bases and V by 2 bases; bases with no gene match: 17. Looked up from germline, CDR1 is LGHNA and CDR2 is YNFKEQ.

The chain couples TRBV7-8 to TRBJ2-3, with 12 nucleotides matching TRBD2. The CDR3 has 16 amino acids. Germline CDR1 reads SGHVS; CDR2 reads FQNEAQ. After removal of 5 bases from V and 3 bases from J, the junction contained 6 bases not matched to a gene. CDR3: CASSTRLAGDTDTQYF. The CDR3 nucleotides are TGTGCCAGCAGCACCCGACTAGCGGGAGATACAGATACGCAGTATTTT.

V and J are TRBV3-1 (or the pseudogene TRBV3-2) and TRBJ2-7; the D gene is possibly TRBD2 (5 bases). V lost 1 base to trimming and J lost 7 bases, with 8 bases between them. This CDR3 region has 12 residues. Looked up from germline, CDR1 is LGHDT and CDR2 is YNNKEL (reference sequence). The CDR3 region has the DNA TGTGCCAGCAGCCAAGGGAGGCGGGAGCAGTACTTC. This translates into CASSQGRREQYF.

The chain combines TRBV5-6 with TRBJ2-2; 7 positions agree with TRBD1. Germline V gene sequence: CDR1 SGHDT, CDR2 YYEEEE. V was pared by 0 bases and J by 6 bases, with 2 bases of the junction left unmatched. The CDR3 contains 14 residues. The CDR3 DNA is TGTGCCAGCAGCTTGGAGGGGGCGGCCGGGGAGCTGTTTTTT. Encoded protein: CASSLEGAAGELFF.

This clone was seen only a few times. The V and J genes are TRBV7-3 and TRBJ2-7; TRBD2 matches 9 bases. This CDR3 contains 15 residues. Per the germline V gene, CDR1 is SGHTA and CDR2 is FQGTGA. Trimming removed 0 bases from V and 4 bases from J; junction bases left unmatched: 4. The CDR3 coding sequence is TGTGCCAGCAGCTTAACTAGCGGGAGTGCGTACGAGCAGTACTTC. Its translation: CASSLTSGSAYEQYF.